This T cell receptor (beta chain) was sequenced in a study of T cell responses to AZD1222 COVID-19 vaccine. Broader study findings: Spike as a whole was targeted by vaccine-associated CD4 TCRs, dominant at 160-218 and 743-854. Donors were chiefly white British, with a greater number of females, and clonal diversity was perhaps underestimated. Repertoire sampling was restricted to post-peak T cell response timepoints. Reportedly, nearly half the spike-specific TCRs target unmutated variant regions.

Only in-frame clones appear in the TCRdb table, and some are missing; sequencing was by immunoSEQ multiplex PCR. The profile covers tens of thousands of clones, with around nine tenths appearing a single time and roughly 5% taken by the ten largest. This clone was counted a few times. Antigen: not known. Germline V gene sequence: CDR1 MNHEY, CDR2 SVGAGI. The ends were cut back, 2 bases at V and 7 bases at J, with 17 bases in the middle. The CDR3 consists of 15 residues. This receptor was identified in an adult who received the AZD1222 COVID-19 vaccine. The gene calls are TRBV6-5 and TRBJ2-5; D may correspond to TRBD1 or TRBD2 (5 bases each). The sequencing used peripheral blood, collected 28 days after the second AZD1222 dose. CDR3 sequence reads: CASSYGSGRRWTQYF. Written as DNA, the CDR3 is TGTGCCAGCAGTTACGGATCGGGGCGGAGGTGGACCCAGTACTTC.